These 3 T cell receptor beta chains came from one sample sequenced in a study of T cells expressing NK-cell markers. TCRdb re-called the 5' RACE reads; every CDR3 protein appears as one record, without DNA. This table holds about 150,000 distinct CDR3 sequences. Sequenced sample: blood T cells: a sorted CD56 or NKG2C T cell subset, CD4+ or CD8+ T cells, or bulk PBMC T cells (not recorded which). These TCRs come from a woman between 50 and 59 years old in good health.

CDR3 in amino acids: CSVVTGVETQYF. V usage is TRBV29-1 and J usage is TRBJ2-5; TCRdb lists TRBD1, though no DNA is available to test this call. Germline lookup yields CDR1 SQVTM and CDR2 ANQGSEA. The CDR3 runs to 12 residues.

The rearrangement uses TRBV6-5 and TRBJ1-6; TCRdb designates TRBD1, a call that cannot be tested without DNA. In germline, CDR1 is MNHEY, CDR2 SVGAGI. This CDR3 comprises 13 residues. The CDR3 sequence: CASKDRENSPLHF.

J is TRBJ2-1 and V is TRBV6-5; lacking DNA, the TRBD1 call made by TCRdb goes unchecked. The germline V gene encodes CDR1 MNHEY and CDR2 SVGAGI. The CDR3 consists of 14 residues. CDR3 residues: CASNPGQSYNEQFF.